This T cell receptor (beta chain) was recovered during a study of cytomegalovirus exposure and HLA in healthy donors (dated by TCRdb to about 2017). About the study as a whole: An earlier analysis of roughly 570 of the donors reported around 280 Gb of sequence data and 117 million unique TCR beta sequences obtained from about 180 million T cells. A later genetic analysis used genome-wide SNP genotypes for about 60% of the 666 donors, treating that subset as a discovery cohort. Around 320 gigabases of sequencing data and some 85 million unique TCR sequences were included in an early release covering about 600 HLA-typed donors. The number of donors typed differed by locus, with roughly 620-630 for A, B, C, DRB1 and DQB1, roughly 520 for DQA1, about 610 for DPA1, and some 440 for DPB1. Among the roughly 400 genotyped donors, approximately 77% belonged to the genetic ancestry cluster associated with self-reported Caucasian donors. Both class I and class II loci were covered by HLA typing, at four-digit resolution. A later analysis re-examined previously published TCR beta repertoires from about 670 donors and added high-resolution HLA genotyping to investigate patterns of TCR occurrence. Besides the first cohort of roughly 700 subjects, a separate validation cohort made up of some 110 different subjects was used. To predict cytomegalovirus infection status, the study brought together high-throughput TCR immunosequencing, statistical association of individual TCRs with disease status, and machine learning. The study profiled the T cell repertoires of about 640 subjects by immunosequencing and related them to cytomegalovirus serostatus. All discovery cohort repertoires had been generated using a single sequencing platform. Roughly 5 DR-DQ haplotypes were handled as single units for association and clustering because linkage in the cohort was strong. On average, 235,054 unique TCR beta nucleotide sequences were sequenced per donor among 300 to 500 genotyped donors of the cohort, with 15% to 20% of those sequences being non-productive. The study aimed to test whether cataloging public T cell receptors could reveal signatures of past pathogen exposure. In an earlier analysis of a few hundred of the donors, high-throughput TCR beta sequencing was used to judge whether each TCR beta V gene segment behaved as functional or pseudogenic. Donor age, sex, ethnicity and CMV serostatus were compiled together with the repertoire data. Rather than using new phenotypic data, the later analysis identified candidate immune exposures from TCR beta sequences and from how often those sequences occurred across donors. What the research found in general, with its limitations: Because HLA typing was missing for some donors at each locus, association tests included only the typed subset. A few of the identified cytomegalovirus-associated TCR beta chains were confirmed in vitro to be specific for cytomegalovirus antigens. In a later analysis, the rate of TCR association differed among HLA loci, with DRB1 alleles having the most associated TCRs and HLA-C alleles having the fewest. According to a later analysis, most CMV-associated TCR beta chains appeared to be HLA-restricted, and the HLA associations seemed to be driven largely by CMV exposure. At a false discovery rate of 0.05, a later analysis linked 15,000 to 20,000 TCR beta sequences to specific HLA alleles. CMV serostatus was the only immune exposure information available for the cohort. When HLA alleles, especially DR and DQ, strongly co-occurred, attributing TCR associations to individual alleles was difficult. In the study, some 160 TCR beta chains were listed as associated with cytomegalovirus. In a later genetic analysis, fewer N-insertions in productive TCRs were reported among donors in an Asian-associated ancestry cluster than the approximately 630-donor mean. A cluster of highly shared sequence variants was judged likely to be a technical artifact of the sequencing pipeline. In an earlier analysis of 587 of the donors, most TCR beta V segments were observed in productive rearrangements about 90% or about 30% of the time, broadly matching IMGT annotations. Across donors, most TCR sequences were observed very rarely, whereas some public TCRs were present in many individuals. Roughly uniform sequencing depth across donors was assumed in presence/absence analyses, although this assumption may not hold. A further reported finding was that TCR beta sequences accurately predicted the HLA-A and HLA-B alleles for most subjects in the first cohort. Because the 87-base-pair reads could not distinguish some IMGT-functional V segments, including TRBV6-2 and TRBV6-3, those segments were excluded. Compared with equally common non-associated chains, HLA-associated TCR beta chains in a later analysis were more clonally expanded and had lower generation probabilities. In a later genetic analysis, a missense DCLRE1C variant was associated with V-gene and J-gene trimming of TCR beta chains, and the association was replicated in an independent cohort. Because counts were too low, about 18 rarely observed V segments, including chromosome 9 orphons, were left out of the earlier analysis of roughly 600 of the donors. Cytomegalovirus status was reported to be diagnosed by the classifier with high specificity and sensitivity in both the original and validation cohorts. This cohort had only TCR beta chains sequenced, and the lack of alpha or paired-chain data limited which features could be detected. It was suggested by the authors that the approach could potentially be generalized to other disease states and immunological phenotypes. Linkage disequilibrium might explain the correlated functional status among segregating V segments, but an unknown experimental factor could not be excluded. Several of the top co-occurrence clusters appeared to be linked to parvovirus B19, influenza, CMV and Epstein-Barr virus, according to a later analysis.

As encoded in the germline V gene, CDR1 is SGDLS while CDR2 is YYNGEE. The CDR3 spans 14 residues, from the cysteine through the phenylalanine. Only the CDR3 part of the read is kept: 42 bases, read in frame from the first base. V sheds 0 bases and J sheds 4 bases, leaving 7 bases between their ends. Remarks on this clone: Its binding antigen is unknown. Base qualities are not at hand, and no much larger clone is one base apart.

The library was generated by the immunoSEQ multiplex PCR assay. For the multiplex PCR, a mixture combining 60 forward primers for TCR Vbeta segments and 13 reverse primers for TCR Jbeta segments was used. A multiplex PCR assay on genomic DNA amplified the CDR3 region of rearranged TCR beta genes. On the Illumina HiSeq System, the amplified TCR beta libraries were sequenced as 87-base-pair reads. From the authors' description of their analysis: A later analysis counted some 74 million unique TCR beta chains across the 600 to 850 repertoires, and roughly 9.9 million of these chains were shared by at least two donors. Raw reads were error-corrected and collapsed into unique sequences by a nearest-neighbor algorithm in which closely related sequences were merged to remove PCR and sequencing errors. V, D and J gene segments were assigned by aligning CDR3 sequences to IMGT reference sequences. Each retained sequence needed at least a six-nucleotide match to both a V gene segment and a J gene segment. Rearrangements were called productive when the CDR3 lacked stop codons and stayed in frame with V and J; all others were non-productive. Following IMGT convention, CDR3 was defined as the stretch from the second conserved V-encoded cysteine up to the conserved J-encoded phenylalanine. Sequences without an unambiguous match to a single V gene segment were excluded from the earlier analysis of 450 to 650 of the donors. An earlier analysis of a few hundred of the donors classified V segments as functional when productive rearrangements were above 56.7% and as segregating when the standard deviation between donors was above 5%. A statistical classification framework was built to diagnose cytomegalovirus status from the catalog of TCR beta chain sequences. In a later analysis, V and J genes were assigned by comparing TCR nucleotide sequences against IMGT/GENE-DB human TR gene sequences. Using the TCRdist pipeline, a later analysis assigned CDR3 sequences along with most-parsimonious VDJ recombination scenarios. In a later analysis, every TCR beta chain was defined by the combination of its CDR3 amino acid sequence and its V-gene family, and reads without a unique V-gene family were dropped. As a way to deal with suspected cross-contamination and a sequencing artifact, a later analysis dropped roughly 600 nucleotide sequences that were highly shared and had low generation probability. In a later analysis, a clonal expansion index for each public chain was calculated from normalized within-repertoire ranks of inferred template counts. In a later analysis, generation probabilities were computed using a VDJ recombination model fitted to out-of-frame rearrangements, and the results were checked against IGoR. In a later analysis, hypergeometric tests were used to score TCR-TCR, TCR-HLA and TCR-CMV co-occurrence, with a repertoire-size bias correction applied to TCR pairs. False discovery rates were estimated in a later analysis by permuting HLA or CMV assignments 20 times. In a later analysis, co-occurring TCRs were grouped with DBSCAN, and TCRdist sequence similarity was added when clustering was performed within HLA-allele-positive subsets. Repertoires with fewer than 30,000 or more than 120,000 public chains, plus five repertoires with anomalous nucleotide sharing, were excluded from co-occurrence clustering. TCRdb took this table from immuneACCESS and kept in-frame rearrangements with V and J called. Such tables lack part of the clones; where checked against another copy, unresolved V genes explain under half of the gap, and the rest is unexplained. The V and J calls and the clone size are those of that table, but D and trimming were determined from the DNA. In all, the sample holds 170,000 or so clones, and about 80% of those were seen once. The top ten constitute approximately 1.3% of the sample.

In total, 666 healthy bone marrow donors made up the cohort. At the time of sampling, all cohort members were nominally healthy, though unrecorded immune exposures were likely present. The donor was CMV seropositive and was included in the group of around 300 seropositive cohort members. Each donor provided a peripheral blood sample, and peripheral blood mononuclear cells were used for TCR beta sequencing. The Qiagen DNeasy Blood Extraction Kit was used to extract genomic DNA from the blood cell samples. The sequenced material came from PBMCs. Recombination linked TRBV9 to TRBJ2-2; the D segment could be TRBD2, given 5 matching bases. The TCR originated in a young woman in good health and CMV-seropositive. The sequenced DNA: TGTGCCAGCAGCGTAGAAGGGAGCACCGGGGAGCTGTTTTTT. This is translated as CASSVEGSTGELFF.